These T cell receptor beta chains were read from a single sample in a study of blood T cell repertoires in COVID-19. Assay used: immunoSEQ multiplex PCR; TCRdb lists only in-frame clones, some missing. This table holds around 180,000 clones, under 85% found once. The sequenced sample was PBMCs or T cells enriched from blood (not recorded which). These TCRs come from a man between 45 and 60 years old who had recovered from COVID-19. The CDR3 runs from the conserved cysteine through the conserved F or W. A D gene is named only where the DNA matches it firmly. Only part of the rows carry a size: once, few, many, or a class if the clone is expanded.

clone size	D gene	V gene	J gene	CDR3 protein	CDR3 DNA
-	TRBD1	TRBV11-2	TRBJ2-5	CASSLEPDRGWETQYF	TGTGCCAGCAGCTTAGAACCGGACAGGGGTTGGGAGACCCAGTACTTC
-	-	TRBV19	TRBJ2-1	CASSISPFSYNEQFF	TGTGCCAGTAGTATATCCCCGTTCTCCTACAATGAGCAGTTCTTC
-	-	TRBV19	TRBJ1-1	CASTSEGVRNTEAFF	TGTGCCAGTACCTCCGAGGGTGTAAGGAACACTGAAGCTTTCTTT
-	TRBD1	TRBV10-2	TRBJ1-1	CASNHRGNTEAFF	TGCGCCAGCAACCACAGGGGGAACACTGAAGCTTTCTTT
-	-	TRBV27	TRBJ2-7	CASSLKVRGTYEQYF	TGTGCCAGCAGTTTAAAGGTACGGGGAACCTACGAGCAGTACTTC
-	TRBD1	TRBV5-6	TRBJ2-7	CASSPPTGTHEQYF	TGTGCCAGCAGCCCCCCGACAGGGACCCACGAGCAGTACTTC
once	-	TRBV27	TRBJ1-1	CASSLGSRGSEAFF	TGTGCCAGCAGTTTAGGGAGTCGGGGGAGCGAAGCTTTCTTT
-	TRBD1	TRBV6-5	TRBJ1-2	CASSLDRANGYTF	TGTGCCAGCAGTTTGGACAGGGCTAACGGCTACACCTTC
-	-	TRBV5-1	TRBJ1-1	CASSADSANMNTEAFF	TGCGCCAGCAGCGCCGACAGCGCCAACATGAACACTGAAGCTTTCTTT
-	-	TRBV7-9	TRBJ1-1	CASSLTTGYTEAFF	TGTGCCAGCAGCTTGACCACAGGGTACACTGAAGCTTTCTTT
-	-	TRBV28	TRBJ1-6	CASRGAASPLHF	TGTGCCAGCAGGGGGGCCGCCTCACCCCTCCACTTT
once	TRBD2	TRBV6-1	TRBJ2-5	CASSDAWTSGGAVLKTQYF	TGTGCCAGCAGTGACGCTTGGACTAGCGGGGGGGCCGTGTTAAAGACCCAGTACTTC
-	TRBD1	TRBV9	TRBJ2-2	CASSVRPGQGAGGELFF	TGTGCCAGCAGCGTCCGTCCAGGACAGGGGGCCGGCGGGGAGCTGTTTTTT
-	-	TRBV27	TRBJ2-7	CASRFDMSYFSEQYF	TGTGCCAGCAGGTTCGACATGTCTTATTTTAGCGAGCAGTACTTC
-	-	TRBV3-1/TRBV3-2	TRBJ1-5	CASSQGPNQPQHF	TGTGCCAGCAGCCAAGGGCCTAATCAGCCCCAGCATTTT
-	TRBD1	TRBV6-2/TRBV6-3	TRBJ2-5	CASSYVEGQETQYF	TGTGCCAGCAGTTACGTTGAGGGACAGGAGACCCAGTACTTC
-	TRBD2	TRBV7-6	TRBJ2-2	CASSSRLAGGLRGTGELFF	TGTGCCAGCAGCTCACGACTAGCGGGGGGTTTGCGAGGCACCGGGGAGCTGTTTTTT
-	TRBD2	TRBV7-6	TRBJ2-3	CASSPRTSGFVQYF	TGTGCCAGCAGCCCACGGACTAGCGGGTTTGTGCAGTATTTT
-	TRBD1	TRBV7-2	TRBJ2-7	CASTLGQGAYEQYF	TGTGCCAGCACCTTAGGACAGGGGGCCTACGAGCAGTACTTC
once	TRBD1	TRBV4-3	TRBJ1-4	CASSWQGATNEKLFF	TGCGCCAGCAGTTGGCAGGGGGCAACTAATGAAAAACTGTTTTTT
-	TRBD1	TRBV10-2	TRBJ2-1	CASSEPGQGAINEQFF	TGCGCCAGCAGTGAGCCGGGACAGGGGGCGATCAATGAGCAGTTCTTC
-	-	TRBV5-1	TRBJ1-1	CASSSQPNTEAFF	TGCGCCAGCAGTTCACAGCCGAACACTGAAGCTTTCTTT